This T cell receptor (beta chain) was sequenced during a study of shared T cell receptors in the human thymus. Assay used: immunoSEQ multiplex PCR; TCRdb lists only in-frame clones, some missing. The table includes hundreds of thousands of clones, roughly 90% detected once. The CDR3 runs to 16 residues. The sample was also linked to a second study, of human thymus T cells. That source reports: Thymus tissue was removed during corrective cardiac surgery.

This sequence was found in a boy younger than two with a congenital heart defect. This chain links TRBV12-2 with TRBJ1-5; the table's D call, TRBD1, was not checked against the DNA. TRBV12-2 is noted as a pseudogene. Sequences were obtained from thymocytes. CDR3 region: CASRLARQTLNQPQHF. The CDR3 DNA follows: TGTGCAAGTCGCTTAGCCCGACAGACTCTTAATCAGCCCCAGCATTTT.